The entry below gives a single T cell receptor (beta chain) sequence along with its context. Its antigen is not yet known. The sample holds no much larger clone one base away, and base qualities are not on file. The sample originates from a study of shared clonotypes between healthy human individuals (dated by TCRdb to the early 2020s). In the study overall: A couple of women and three men aged 18 to 49 years were included in the cohort. For each donor, CD4 naive and CD4 memory were each given three plates, CD8 naive was given two plates, and CD8 memory was given one plate. Blood TCR repertoires of four to six healthy adults were deeply sequenced to estimate repertoire size and the extent of clonotype sharing between individuals. To increase sequencing depth and limit assay-specific biases, TCR repertoire library preparation and sequencing were carried out by different laboratories using diverse techniques. Each donor's leukapheresis produced roughly between roughly 0.85 and 10 billion PBMCs. Study-wide conclusions, independent of this receptor: Incomplete sequencing was indicated by rarefaction of sorted-subset datasets, despite the large sequencing depth. Compared with non-shared clonotypes, clonotypes shared by all four sorted-subset donors had higher generation probabilities. Estimated clonotype richness was generally larger for naive than for memory subsets. Because the study included only a small number of donors, the genetic and exposure-history diversity represented was limited. Pairwise subsampling indicated that sequencing depth was expected to affect the degree of clonotype sharing among donors. Sampling was restricted to blood, and TCR repertoires in tissues likely differ from the TCR repertoires found in blood. When a handful of donors were compared, the shared fraction of clonotypes was about 5.2% for naive CD4, over 3% for naive CD8, 2% to 2.5% for memory CD4, and around 0.4% for memory CD8.

The trim is 0 bases for V and 6 bases for J, with a gap of 14 bases between the germline ends. The CDR1 and CDR2 encoded by the germline V gene are SGDLS and YYNGEE. The CDR3 spans 15 residues, from the cysteine through the phenylalanine. CDR3 DNA only is kept here, 45 bases in frame from base 1. Using the deep immunoSEQ assay, TCR CDR3 regions were amplified from genomic DNA by multiplex PCR. Extracted genomic DNA from each cell subset was distributed evenly across all wells of several immunoSEQ 96-well plates, and each plate was treated as a replicate. For sorted subsets, approximately 190 ng of genomic DNA, equivalent to around 29,000 T cell genomes, went into each replicate PCR. Purified libraries were measured with a Qubit 3.0 fluorometer, size-checked on a Bioanalyzer 2100, and measured again with the KAPA Library Quantification kit. Each immunoSEQ 96-well plate was sequenced on its own single-read 150-cycle Illumina NextSeq 550 flow cell. On the authors' methods: Because the immunoSEQ output held only junctional sequences and lacked quality scores, the filtering could not match the filtering applied to full-length reads. To assign V/J genes and CDR3, sequences were annotated using PyIR, a Python wrapper for IgBLAST v1.9, with IMGT germline references. Reads with weak V/J assignments (E-value above 1e-6), missing CDR3, stop codons, out-of-frame junctions, or ambiguous translated residues were removed. V3J clonotypes were defined by identical inferred V gene, J gene, and CDR3 amino acid sequence. Percentage overlap between repertoires was computed as shared unique clonotypes divided by the size of the smaller repertoire. Richness of each repertoire was evaluated using RTK rarefaction, the Chao1 estimator, and Recon v2.1 estimates of unobserved clonotypes. Generation probabilities were computed with OLGA for all TCRbeta clonotypes obtained by the gDNA method from several donors. TCRdb retrieved this table from immuneACCESS and kept in-frame rearrangements only. Not all clones are present; in checked studies, unresolved V genes account for under half, and no reason is known for the remainder. That table gives V, J and clone size, and the DNA gave D and trimming. The sample table lists some 2 million clones, around 96% of them with a count of one. The ten largest account for about 1.1% of the sample.

CD8 naive samples were CD45RO-negative cells positively selected for CCR7, giving a CD45RA+CCR7+ population that excluded TemRA cells. The donors were healthy, HIV-negative adults who had no recently reported acute infections or vaccinations. Every donor was a Caucasian adult living in Nashville, Tennessee, USA. After blood collection by leukapheresis, PBMCs were isolated using Ficoll-Histopaque density gradient centrifugation and then cryopreserved in the vapor phase of liquid nitrogen. Analytical flow cytometry was used to check the purity and quantity of every magnetically sorted T cell population. From each sorted fraction, genomic DNA was isolated and quantified by UV absorbance on a Nanodrop 2000c.

This receptor was identified in a man between 18 and 35 years old in good health. This sequence uses TRBV9 and TRBJ2-3; TRBD1 is a weak D gene call, 6 bases matching. The sequencing sample was made of naive CD8+ T cells sorted from blood. The cell subset or site label for this specimen denotes: CD45RA+CCR7+. The base sequence is TGTGCCAGCAGCGTAGATGGTACAGGGTGGGATACGCAGTATTTT. This gives the protein CASSVDGTGWDTQYF.